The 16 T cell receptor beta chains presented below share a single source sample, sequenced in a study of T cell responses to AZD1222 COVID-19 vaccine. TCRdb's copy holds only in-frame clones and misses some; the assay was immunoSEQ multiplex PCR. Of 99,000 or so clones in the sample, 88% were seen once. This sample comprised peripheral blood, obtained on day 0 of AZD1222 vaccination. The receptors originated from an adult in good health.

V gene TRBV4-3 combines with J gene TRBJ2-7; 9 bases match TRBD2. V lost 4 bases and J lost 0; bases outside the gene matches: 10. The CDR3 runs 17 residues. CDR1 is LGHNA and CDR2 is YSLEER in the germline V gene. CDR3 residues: CASSRRTTSGDSYEQYF. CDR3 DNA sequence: TGCGCCAGCAGCCGACGAACGACTAGCGGAGACTCCTACGAGCAGTACTTC.

The CDR3 loop is CSVDRDRAYEQFF. The CDR3 DNA follows: TGCAGCGTTGACCGGGACAGGGCTTATGAGCAGTTCTTC. The J gene is TRBJ2-1, the V gene TRBV29-1; 9 bases line up with TRBD1. Trimming took 3 bases from V and 8 from J; bases not matched to a gene: 5. The CDR3 is 13 amino acids. Germline CDR1 SQVTM, CDR2 ANQGSEA.

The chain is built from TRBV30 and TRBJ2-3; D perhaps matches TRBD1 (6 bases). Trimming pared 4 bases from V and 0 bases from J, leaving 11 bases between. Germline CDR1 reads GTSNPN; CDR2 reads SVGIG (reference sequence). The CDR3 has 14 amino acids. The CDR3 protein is CAWNSGVSTDTQYF. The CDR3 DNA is TGTGCCTGGAACTCAGGGGTGAGCACAGATACGCAGTATTTT.

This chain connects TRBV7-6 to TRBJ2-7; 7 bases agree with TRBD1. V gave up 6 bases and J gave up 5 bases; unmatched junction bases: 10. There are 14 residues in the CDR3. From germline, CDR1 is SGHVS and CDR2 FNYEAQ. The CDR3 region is CASSSGDSQNEQYF. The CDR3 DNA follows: TGTGCCAGCAGTTCCGGGGACAGCCAGAACGAGCAGTACTTC.

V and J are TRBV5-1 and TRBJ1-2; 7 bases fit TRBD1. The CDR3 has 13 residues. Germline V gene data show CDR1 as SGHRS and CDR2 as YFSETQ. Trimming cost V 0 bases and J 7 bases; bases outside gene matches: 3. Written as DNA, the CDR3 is TGCGCCAGCAGCTTGGAGGGACAGACTGGCTACACCTTC. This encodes CASSLEGQTGYTF.

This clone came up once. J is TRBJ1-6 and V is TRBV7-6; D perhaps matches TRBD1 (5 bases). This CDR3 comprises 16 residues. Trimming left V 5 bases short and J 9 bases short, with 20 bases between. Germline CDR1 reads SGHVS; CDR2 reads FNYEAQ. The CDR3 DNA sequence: TGTGCCAGCAGCCTCGGACCGGGGGTGGGAAGTTCACCCCTCCACTTT. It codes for CASSLGPGVGSSPLHF. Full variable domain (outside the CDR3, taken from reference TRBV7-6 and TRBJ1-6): GAGVSQSPRYKVTKRGQDVALRCDPISGHVSLYWYRQALGQGPEFLTYFNYEAQQDKSGLPNDRFSAERPEGSISTLTIQRTEQRDSAMYRCASSLGPGVGSSPLHFGNGTRLTVT.

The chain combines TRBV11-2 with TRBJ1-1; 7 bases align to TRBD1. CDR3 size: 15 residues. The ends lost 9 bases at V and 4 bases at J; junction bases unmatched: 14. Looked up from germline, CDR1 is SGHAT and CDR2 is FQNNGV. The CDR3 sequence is CASSPRQGFATEAFF. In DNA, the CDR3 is TGTGCCAGTAGCCCAAGACAGGGATTTGCCACTGAAGCTTTCTTT.

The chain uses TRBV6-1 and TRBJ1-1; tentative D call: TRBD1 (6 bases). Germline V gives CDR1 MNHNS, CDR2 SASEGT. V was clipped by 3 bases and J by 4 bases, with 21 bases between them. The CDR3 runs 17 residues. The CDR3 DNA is TGTGCCAGCAGTGACTGGGTCGAGGGGGGCGTAGGCACTGAAGCTTTCTTT. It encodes CASSDWVEGGVGTEAFF.

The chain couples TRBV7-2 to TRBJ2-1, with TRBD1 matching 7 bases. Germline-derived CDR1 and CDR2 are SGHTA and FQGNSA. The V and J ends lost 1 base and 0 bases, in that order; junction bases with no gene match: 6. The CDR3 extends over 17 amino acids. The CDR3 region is CASSLDWTGLSYNEQFF. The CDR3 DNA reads TGTGCCAGCAGCTTAGACTGGACAGGTCTCTCCTACAATGAGCAGTTCTTC.

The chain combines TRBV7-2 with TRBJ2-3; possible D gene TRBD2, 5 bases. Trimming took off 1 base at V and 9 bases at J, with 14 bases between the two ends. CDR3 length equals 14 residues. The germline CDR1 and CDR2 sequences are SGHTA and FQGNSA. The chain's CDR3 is CASSLGLPDPTQYF. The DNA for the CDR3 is TGTGCCAGCAGCTTAGGACTACCCGACCCAACGCAGTATTTT.

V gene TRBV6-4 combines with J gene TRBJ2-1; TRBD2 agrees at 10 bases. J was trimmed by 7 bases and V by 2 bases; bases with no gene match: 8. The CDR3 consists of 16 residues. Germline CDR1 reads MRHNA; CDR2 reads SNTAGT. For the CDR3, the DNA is TGTGCCAGCAGTGACCTGGGTAGCGGGGGGCTGAATGAGCAGTTCTTC. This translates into CASSDLGSGGLNEQFF.

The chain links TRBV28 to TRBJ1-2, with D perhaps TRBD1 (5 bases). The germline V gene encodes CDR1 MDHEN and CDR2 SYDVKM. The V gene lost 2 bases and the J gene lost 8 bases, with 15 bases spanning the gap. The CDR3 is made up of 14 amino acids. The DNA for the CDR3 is TGTGCCAGCAGTTTAGAGGGGTATGGATCCGGCTACACCTTC. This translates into CASSLEGYGSGYTF.

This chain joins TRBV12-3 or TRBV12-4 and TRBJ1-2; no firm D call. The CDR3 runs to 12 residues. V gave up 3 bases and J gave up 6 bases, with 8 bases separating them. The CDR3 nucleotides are TGTGCCAGCAGTTTTTGGGTTGATGGCTACACCTTC. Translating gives CASSFWVDGYTF.

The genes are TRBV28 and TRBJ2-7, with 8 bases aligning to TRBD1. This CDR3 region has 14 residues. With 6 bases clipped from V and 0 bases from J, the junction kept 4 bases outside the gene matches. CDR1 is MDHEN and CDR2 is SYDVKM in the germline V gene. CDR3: CASSWTGNSYEQYF. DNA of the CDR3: TGTGCCAGCAGCTGGACAGGGAACTCCTACGAGCAGTACTTC.

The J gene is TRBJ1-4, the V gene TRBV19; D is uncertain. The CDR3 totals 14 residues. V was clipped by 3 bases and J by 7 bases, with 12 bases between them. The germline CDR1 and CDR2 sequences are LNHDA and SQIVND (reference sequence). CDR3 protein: CASSMKISGEKLFF. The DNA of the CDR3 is TGTGCCAGTAGTATGAAAATATCCGGTGAAAAACTGTTTTTT. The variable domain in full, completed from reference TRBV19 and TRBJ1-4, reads DGGITQSPKYLFRKEGQNVTLSCEQNLNHDAMYWYRQDPGQGLRLIYYSQIVNDFQKGDIAEGYSVSREKKESFPLTVTSAQKNPTAFYLCASSMKISGEKLFFGSGTQLSVL.

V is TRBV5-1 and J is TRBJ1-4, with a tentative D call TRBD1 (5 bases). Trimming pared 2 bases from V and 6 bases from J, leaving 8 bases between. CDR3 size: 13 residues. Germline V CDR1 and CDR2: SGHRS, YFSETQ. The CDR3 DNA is TGCGCCAGCAGCTTCGGAGGGGATGAAAAACTGTTTTTT. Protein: CASSFGGDEKLFF.